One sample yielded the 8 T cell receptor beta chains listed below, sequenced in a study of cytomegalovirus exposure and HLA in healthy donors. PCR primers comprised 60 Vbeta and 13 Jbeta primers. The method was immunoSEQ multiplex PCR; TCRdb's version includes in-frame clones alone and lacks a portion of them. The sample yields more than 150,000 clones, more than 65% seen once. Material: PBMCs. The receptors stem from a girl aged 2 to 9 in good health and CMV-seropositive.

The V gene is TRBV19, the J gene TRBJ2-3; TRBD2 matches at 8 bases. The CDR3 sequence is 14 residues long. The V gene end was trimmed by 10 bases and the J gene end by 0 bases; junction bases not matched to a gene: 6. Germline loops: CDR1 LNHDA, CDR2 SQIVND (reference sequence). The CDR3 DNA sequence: TGTGCCACTGATAGCGGGGTTAGCACAGATACGCAGTATTTT. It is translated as CATDSGVSTDTQYF.

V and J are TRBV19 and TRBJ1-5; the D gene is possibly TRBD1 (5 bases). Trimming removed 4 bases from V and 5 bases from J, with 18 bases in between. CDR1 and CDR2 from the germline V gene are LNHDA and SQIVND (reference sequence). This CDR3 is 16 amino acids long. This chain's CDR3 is CASSRSDRGAYQPQHF. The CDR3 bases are TGTGCCAGTAGTAGAAGCGACAGAGGAGCGTATCAGCCCCAGCATTTT.

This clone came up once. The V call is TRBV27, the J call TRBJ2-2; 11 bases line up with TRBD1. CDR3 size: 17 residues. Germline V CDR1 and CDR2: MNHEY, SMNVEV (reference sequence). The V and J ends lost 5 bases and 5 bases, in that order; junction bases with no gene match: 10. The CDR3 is CASSPSAGDRGTGELFF. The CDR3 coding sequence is TGTGCCAGCAGTCCCTCAGCAGGGGACAGGGGGACCGGGGAGCTGTTTTTT.

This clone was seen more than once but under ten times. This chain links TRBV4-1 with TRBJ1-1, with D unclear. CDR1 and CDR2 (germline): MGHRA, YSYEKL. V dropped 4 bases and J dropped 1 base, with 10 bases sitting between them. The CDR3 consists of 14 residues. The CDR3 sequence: CASSPDWKNTEAFF. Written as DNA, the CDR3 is TGCGCCAGCAGCCCGGACTGGAAGAACACTGAAGCTTTCTTT.

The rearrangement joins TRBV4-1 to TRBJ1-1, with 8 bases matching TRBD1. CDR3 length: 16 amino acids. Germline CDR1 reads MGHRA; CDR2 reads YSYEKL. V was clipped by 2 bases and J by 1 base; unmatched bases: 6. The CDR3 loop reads CASSQHLQGENTEAFF. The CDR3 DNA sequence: TGCGCCAGCAGCCAACACTTACAGGGGGAGAACACTGAAGCTTTCTTT.

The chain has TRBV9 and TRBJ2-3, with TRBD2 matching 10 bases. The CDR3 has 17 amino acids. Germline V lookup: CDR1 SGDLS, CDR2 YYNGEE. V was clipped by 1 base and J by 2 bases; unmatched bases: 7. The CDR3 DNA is TGTGCCAGCAGCGTACGAACTAGCGGGGAACACACAGATACGCAGTATTTT. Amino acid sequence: CASSVRTSGEHTDTQYF.

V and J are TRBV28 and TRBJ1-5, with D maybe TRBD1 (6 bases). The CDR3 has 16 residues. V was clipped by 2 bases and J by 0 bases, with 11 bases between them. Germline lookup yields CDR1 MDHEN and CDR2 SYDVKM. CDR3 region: CASSLGGAYSNQPQHF. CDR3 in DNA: TGTGCCAGCAGTTTAGGGGGCGCATATAGCAATCAGCCCCAGCATTTT.

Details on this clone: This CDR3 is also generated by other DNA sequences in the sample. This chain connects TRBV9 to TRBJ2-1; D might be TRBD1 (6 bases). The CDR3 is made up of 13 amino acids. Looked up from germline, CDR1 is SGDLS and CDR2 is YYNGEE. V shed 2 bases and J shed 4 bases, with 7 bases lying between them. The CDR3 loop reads CASSVGQYNEQFF. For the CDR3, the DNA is TGTGCCAGCAGCGTCGGACAGTACAATGAGCAGTTCTTC.